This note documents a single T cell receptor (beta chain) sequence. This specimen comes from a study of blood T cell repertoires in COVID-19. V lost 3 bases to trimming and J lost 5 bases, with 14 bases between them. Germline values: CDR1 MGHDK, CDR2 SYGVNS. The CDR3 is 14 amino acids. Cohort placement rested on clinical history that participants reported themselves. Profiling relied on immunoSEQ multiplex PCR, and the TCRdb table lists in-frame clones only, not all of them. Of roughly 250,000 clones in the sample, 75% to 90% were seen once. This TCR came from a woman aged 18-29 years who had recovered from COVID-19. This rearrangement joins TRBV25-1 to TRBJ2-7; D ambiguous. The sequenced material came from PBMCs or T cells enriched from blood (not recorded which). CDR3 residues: CASSEPGRSNEQYF. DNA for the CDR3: TGTGCCAGCAGTGAGCCAGGTCGGTCCAACGAGCAGTACTTC.